Following are 13 T cell receptor beta chains from one sample sequenced in a study of somatic mutations in cytotoxic T cells in rheumatoid arthritis. Assay: immunoSEQ multiplex PCR; the TCRdb copy retains only in-frame clones and omits some. Of 15,000 to 20,000 clones in the sample, 75% to 85% were seen once. Sequencing was done on a sample of CD8+ T cells sorted from blood. The origin of the receptors is an adult with rheumatoid arthritis.

The genes are TRBV27 and TRBJ1-5, with 9 bases lining up with TRBD1. Looked up from germline, CDR1 is MNHEY and CDR2 is SMNVEV (reference sequence). The CDR3 extends over 16 amino acids. V was pared by 0 bases and J by 6 bases, with 6 bases of the junction left unmatched. CDR3 nucleotide sequence: TGTGCCAGCAGTTTATCGATACAGGGGGCAGCTCAGCCCCAGCATTTT. This codes for CASSLSIQGAAQPQHF.

This clone has only one observation. The CDR3 sequence: CASSEMARYYYEQYF. For the CDR3, the DNA is TGTGCCAGCAGTGAAATGGCCCGATACTACTACGAGCAGTACTTC. The rearrangement links TRBV6-1 to TRBJ2-7; D gene unclear. The V gene lost 2 bases and the J gene lost 3 bases, with 14 bases spanning the gap. The CDR3 spans 15 residues. Germline assignment: CDR1 MNHNS and CDR2 SASEGT.

This clone occurred a few times. The chain carries TRBV9 and TRBJ1-1; D is possibly TRBD1 (5 bases). The germline gives CDR1 SGDLS, CDR2 YYNGEE. V lost 4 bases and J 0 bases, leaving 16 bases between the germline ends. CDR3 length: 16 residues. The CDR3 nucleotides are TGTGCCAGCAGCCCCCCAACCGGGACGGTGAACACTGAAGCTTTCTTT. Translation gives CASSPPTGTVNTEAFF. The whole variable domain, filled in from reference TRBV9 and TRBJ1-1, reads DSGVTQTPKHLITATGQRVTLRCSPRSGDLSVYWYQQSLDQGLQFLIQYYNGEERAKGNILERFSAQQFPDLHSELNLSSLELGDSALYFCASSPPTGTVNTEAFFGQGTRLTVV.

The chain recombines TRBV9 with TRBJ2-3; TRBD1 matches 9 bases. The CDR3 has 17 amino acids. With V trimmed by 0 bases and J by 0 bases, 5 bases remained unmatched. Per germline, CDR1 SGDLS and CDR2 YYNGEE. Here the CDR3 reads CASSVEGTGYSTDTQYF. The CDR3 nucleotides read TGTGCCAGCAGCGTAGAAGGGACAGGGTATAGCACAGATACGCAGTATTTT.

This clone came up a few times. CDR3 sequence reads: CASSQGTANYGYTF. CDR3 sequence (DNA): TGCGCCAGCAGCCAGGGGACAGCTAACTATGGCTACACCTTC. This chain joins TRBV4-1 and TRBJ1-2; TRBD1 matches at 7 bases. V shed 3 bases and J 0 bases; nucleotides not matched to a gene: 1. CDR1 is MGHRA and CDR2 is YSYEKL in the germline V gene. The CDR3 loop spans 14 amino acids.

This chain uses TRBV7-9 with TRBJ1-2; TRBD1 agrees at 12 bases. The germline V gene encodes CDR1 SEHNR and CDR2 FQNEAQ (reference sequence). This CDR3 is built from 16 residues. V was clipped by 5 bases and J by 4 bases; unmatched bases: 8. The CDR3 reads CASSHLGQGAAYGYTF. The CDR3 nucleotides are TGTGCCAGCAGCCACCTGGGACAGGGGGCGGCCTATGGCTACACCTTC.

The chain employs TRBV29-1 and TRBJ2-5, with D possibly TRBD1 on 5 matching bases. With the DNA end fitting TRBJ2-7 better, the J assignment may be wrong. This CDR3 is 14 amino acids long. Germline V lookup: CDR1 SQVTM, CDR2 ANQGSEA. The CDR3 sequence: CSAKTAFSSYEQYF. As DNA, the CDR3 is TGCAGCGCCAAGACAGCCTTCAGCTCCTACGAGCAGTACTTC.

The V call is TRBV2, the J call TRBJ2-1; D ambiguous. Germline V gene lookup returns CDR1 SNHLY and CDR2 FYNNEI. The V end was cut by 6 bases, the J end by 10 bases, with 10 bases between. The CDR3 loop spans 11 amino acids. The CDR3 nucleotides read TGTGCCAGCAGGAGTAGCATCGAGCAGTTCTTC. Its protein product is CASRSSIEQFF.

The chain employs TRBV11-2 and TRBJ2-1; 9 bases are a match to TRBD1. Germline V gene data show CDR1 as SGHAT and CDR2 as FQNNGV. The V and J ends lost 7 bases and 3 bases, in that order; junction bases with no gene match: 4. The length of the CDR3 is 14 residues. The DNA for the CDR3 is TGTGCCAGCACCACGGGACAGGGCTACAATGAGCAGTTCTTC. Translated, it gives CASTTGQGYNEQFF.

V is TRBV5-4 and J is TRBJ2-7, with TRBD2 as a possible D gene (6 bases). The germline CDR1 and CDR2 sequences are SGHNT and YYREEE (reference sequence). Trimming shortened V by 2 bases and J by 6 bases, and 12 bases separated the two germline ends. The CDR3 runs 13 residues. The CDR3 region is CASSFGLGGEQYF. CDR3 DNA: TGTGCCAGCAGCTTTGGTCTGGGGGGCGAGCAGTACTTC.

The chain joins TRBV27 to TRBJ2-3; D possibly corresponds to TRBD2 (5 bases). Germline V CDR1 and CDR2: MNHEY, SMNVEV (reference sequence). Trimming pared 4 bases from V and 7 bases from J, leaving 9 bases between. The CDR3 runs to 12 residues. CDR3 loop: CASSSGKNTQYF. The CDR3 bases are TGTGCCAGCAGTTCGGGGAAGAATACGCAGTATTTT.

The chain links TRBV7-9 to TRBJ2-5; D uncertain. Germline V gives CDR1 SEHNR, CDR2 FQNEAQ (reference sequence). The CDR3 length is 11 residues. Trimming pared 5 bases from V and 2 bases from J, leaving 3 bases between. The CDR3 is CASSVQETQYF. The CDR3 DNA reads TGTGCCAGCAGCGTGCAAGAGACCCAGTACTTC.

The chain has TRBV4-1 and TRBJ2-7, with 14 bases lining up with TRBD2. The CDR3 covers 13 residues. Per the germline V gene, CDR1 is MGHRA and CDR2 is YSYEKL. Trimming removed 4 bases from V and 9 bases from J; junction bases left unmatched: 2. The CDR3 loop reads CASSRGTSGGQYF. CDR3 bases: TGCGCCAGCAGCCGCGGGACTAGCGGGGGGCAGTACTTC.